The 18 T cell receptor beta chains below come from one sample, sequenced in a study of control samples from healthy donors and cancer patients. Assay: immunoSEQ multiplex PCR; the TCRdb copy retains only in-frame clones and omits some. The sample includes about 160,000 clones, roughly 90% of them seen just once. The sequenced sample consisted of blood. Receptors originate from a man aged 25 to 40 in good health.

This chain joins TRBV29-1 and TRBJ1-5, with a possible D match to TRBD1 (5 bases). CDR3 length equals 16 residues. V lost 6 bases and J 2 bases, leaving 20 bases between the germline ends. The germline gives CDR1 SQVTM, CDR2 ANQGSEA. Written as DNA, the CDR3 is TGCAGCGTACAGTATGGGACGTCTTCAGGCAATCAGCCCCAGCATTTT. As protein: CSVQYGTSSGNQPQHF.

The genes are TRBV27 and TRBJ2-2, with 11 positions matching TRBD2. The CDR3 totals 18 residues. CDR1 and CDR2 from the germline V gene are MNHEY and SMNVEV (reference sequence). V dropped 4 bases and J dropped 0; count of bases not matched to a gene: 7. CDR3 sequence (DNA): TGTGCCAGCAGTTCCCCGACGACTAGCGGGGCGAACACCGGGGAGCTGTTTTTT. It codes for CASSSPTTSGANTGELFF.

V gene TRBV3-1 (or the pseudogene TRBV3-2) combines with J gene TRBJ1-1; the D is unclear. Germline CDR1 and CDR2: LGHDT and YNNKEL (reference sequence). The CDR3 totals 17 residues. The V gene lost 0 bases and the J gene lost 1 base, with 15 bases spanning the gap. This chain's CDR3 is CASSQDKIDKANTEAFF. The CDR3 DNA reads as TGTGCCAGCAGCCAAGATAAGATCGACAAAGCGAACACTGAAGCTTTCTTT.

V is TRBV5-6 and J is TRBJ1-5; D is perhaps TRBD1 (6 bases). V dropped 3 bases and J dropped 4 bases, with 11 bases sitting between them. CDR3 size: 14 residues. Germline V gives CDR1 SGHDT, CDR2 YYEEEE. The CDR3 nucleotides read TGTGCCAGCAGCTCGATTCAGGGGAATCAGCCCCAGCATTTT. It encodes CASSSIQGNQPQHF.

The CDR3 sequence: CASSHEGSSNQPQHF. The CDR3 DNA is TGTGCCAGCAGCCACGAGGGCTCTAGCAATCAGCCCCAGCATTTT. V and J are TRBV6-6 and TRBJ1-5; D unclear. The CDR3 runs to 15 residues. V was trimmed by 6 bases and J by 0 bases, leaving 12 bases between them. Germline V gives CDR1 MNHNY, CDR2 SVGAGI (reference sequence).

This rearrangement joins TRBV7-8 to TRBJ1-5; perhaps TRBD1 as D (5 bases). Trimming stripped 2 bases from V and 2 bases from J, with 10 bases between. The CDR3 length is 15 residues. Germline lookup yields CDR1 SGHVS and CDR2 FQNEAQ. CDR3 region: CASSLSGNGNQPQHF. The CDR3 bases are TGTGCCAGCAGCTTATCAGGGAATGGCAATCAGCCCCAGCATTTT.

This sequence joins TRBV4-3 and TRBJ2-7, with a tentative D call TRBD2 (6 bases). Trimming took off 1 base at V and 8 bases at J, with 12 bases between the two ends. CDR1 is LGHNA, CDR2 YSLEER, per germline. This CDR3 region has 13 residues. The CDR3 DNA sequence: TGCGCCAGCAGCCAAGGGGTTGCGGGAAAGCAGTACTTC. Its translation is CASSQGVAGKQYF.

The CDR3 spells CASSLYETQYF. For the CDR3, the DNA is TGTGCCAGCAGCTTATATGAGACCCAGTACTTC. The rearrangement joins TRBV7-2 to TRBJ2-5; D unresolved. The germline gives CDR1 SGHTA, CDR2 FQGNSA. V shed 2 bases and J shed 5 bases, with 3 bases lying between them. CDR3 length equals 11 residues.

V is TRBV6-1 and J is TRBJ1-6; D remains ambiguous. The CDR3 runs to 15 residues. Trimming took 1 base from V and 5 from J, leaving 9 bases between them. Looked up from germline, CDR1 is MNHNS and CDR2 is SASEGT. CDR3 nucleotide sequence: TGTGCCAGCAGTGAAGGGGGAGCCGATAATTCACCCCTCCACTTT. Translating it yields CASSEGGADNSPLHF.

This clone was seen once. The chain is built from TRBV7-9 and TRBJ2-7, with a weak D call TRBD1 (6 bases). V was trimmed by 1 base and J by 5 bases, leaving 6 bases between them. The length of the CDR3 is 12 residues. CDR1 is SEHNR and CDR2 is FQNEAQ in the germline V gene (reference sequence). CDR3 bases: TGTGCCAGCAGCTTAGACAGGGACGAGCAGTACTTC. Encoded protein: CASSLDRDEQYF. Variable domain in full (rest from reference TRBV7-9 and TRBJ2-7): DTGVSQNPRHKITKRGQNVTFRCDPISEHNRLYWYRQTLGQGPEFLTYFQNEAQLEKSRLLSDRFSAERPKGSFSTLEIQRTEQGDSAMYLCASSLDRDEQYFGPGTRLTVT.

This clone occurred once. The chain uses TRBV19 and TRBJ2-7, with 9 bases matching TRBD1. Germline V CDR1 and CDR2: LNHDA, SQIVND (reference sequence). V was pared by 5 bases and J by 3 bases, with 8 bases of the junction left unmatched. The CDR3 length is 15 residues. As DNA, the CDR3 is TGTGCCAGTAGTGCCAGCGGGACAGGGCACTACGAGCAGTACTTC. It yields the protein CASSASGTGHYEQYF.

The rearrangement uses TRBV9 and TRBJ2-1; 10 positions match TRBD1. CDR1 is SGDLS, CDR2 YYNGEE, per germline. After removal of 3 bases from V and 7 bases from J, the junction contained 13 bases not matched to a gene. This CDR3 is 17 amino acids long. CDR3 in DNA: TGTGCCAGCAGCGGAGGGCACTATCCGGGACAGGGGAATGAGCAGTTCTTC. It encodes CASSGGHYPGQGNEQFF. The full variable domain, rest sourced from reference TRBV9 and TRBJ2-1, is DSGVTQTPKHLITATGQRVTLRCSPRSGDLSVYWYQQSLDQGLQFLIQYYNGEERAKGNILERFSAQQFPDLHSELNLSSLELGDSALYFCASSGGHYPGQGNEQFFGPGTRLTVL.

The chain is built from TRBV5-1 and TRBJ2-2; D gene uncertain. Germline lookup yields CDR1 SGHRS and CDR2 YFSETQ. Trimming cost V 4 bases and J 3 bases, with 10 bases left between them. This CDR3 has 14 amino acids. CDR3: CASSTRTDTGELFF. CDR3 bases: TGCGCCAGCAGCACGAGGACGGACACCGGGGAGCTGTTTTTT.

This clone was counted a few times. J is TRBJ2-1 and V is TRBV7-2; 11 nucleotides match TRBD2. Germline V gene sequence: CDR1 SGHTA, CDR2 FQGNSA. The V segment lost 5 bases and the J segment 8 bases; nucleotides outside the gene matches: 8. The CDR3 consists of 15 residues. CDR3 DNA sequence: TGTGCCAGCAGCCATTCCGGGACTAGCGGCCATGAGCAGTTCTTC. It specifies CASSHSGTSGHEQFF.

The rearrangement links TRBV10-3 to TRBJ2-3; 10 bases agree with TRBD2. Trimming removed 11 bases from V and 7 bases from J; junction bases left unmatched: 9. Germline V gene sequence: CDR1 ENHRY, CDR2 SYGVKD. The CDR3 covers 13 residues. The CDR3 reads CAAQAGGPYTQYF. Written as DNA, the CDR3 is TGTGCCGCCCAAGCGGGGGGGCCGTATACGCAGTATTTT.

The chain combines TRBV5-1 with TRBJ2-1, with 8 bases identical to TRBD1. V trimming: 3 bases; J trimming: 3 bases; junction bases outside the gene matches: 5. The CDR3 length is 15 residues. Germline V gene sequence: CDR1 SGHRS, CDR2 YFSETQ. CDR3 DNA: TGCGCCAGCAGCTCCGGACAGGGAGTCTACAATGAGCAGTTCTTC. Translating gives CASSSGQGVYNEQFF.

The chain recombines TRBV6-1 with TRBJ1-5; tentatively, D is TRBD1 (5 bases). The CDR3 spans 15 residues. In germline, CDR1 is MNHNS, CDR2 SASEGT. Trimming stripped 2 bases from V and 7 bases from J, with 15 bases between. The CDR3 nucleotides read TGTGCCAGCAGTGAAAGCGGTTCAGGGATCCAGCCCCAGCATTTT. Its translation: CASSESGSGIQPQHF.

V and J are TRBV15 and TRBJ1-5; D is ambiguous. CDR3 size: 15 residues. V was clipped by 0 bases and J by 3 bases, with 9 bases between them. Germline lookup yields CDR1 LNHNV and CDR2 YYDKDF (reference sequence). CDR3 region: CATSRDRQSNQPQHF. The CDR3 coding sequence is TGTGCCACCAGCAGAGATCGCCAGTCCAATCAGCCCCAGCATTTT.